The 19 T cell receptor beta chains listed next were all sequenced from one sample in a study of technical replicates of blood from a few donors. The table came from immunoSEQ multiplex PCR; TCRdb's copy has only in-frame clones and leaves some out. In the table there are tens of thousands of clones, 90% to 95% of which are singletons. The sample was T cells isolated from PBMCs. The receptor source for this set is a human donor in good health.

The chain has TRBV2 and TRBJ1-3; D call uncertain. In germline, CDR1 is SNHLY, CDR2 FYNNEI. Trimming took off 4 bases at V and 0 bases at J, with 10 bases between the two ends. This CDR3 contains 15 residues. The DNA of the CDR3 is TGTGCCAGCAGTGCTCACAGCCTCTCTGGAAACACCATATATTTT. As protein: CASSAHSLSGNTIYF. Full variable domain (outside the CDR3, taken from reference TRBV2 and TRBJ1-3): EPEVTQTPSHQVTQMGQEVILRCVPISNHLYFYWYRQILGQKVEFLVSFYNNEISEKSEIFDDQFSVERPDGSNFTLKIRSTKLEDSAMYFCASSAHSLSGNTIYFGEGSWLTVV.

The table lists this clone with a count of one. This chain joins TRBV2 and TRBJ2-1; 12 positions match TRBD2. The germline V gene has CDR1 SNHLY and CDR2 FYNNEI. The CDR3 length is 14 residues. The V gene end was trimmed by 8 bases and the J gene end by 7 bases; junction bases not matched to a gene: 6. The CDR3 spells CASDGLAGLNEQFF. The CDR3 nucleotides are TGTGCCAGCGATGGACTAGCGGGGTTGAATGAGCAGTTCTTC.

DNA of the CDR3: TGCGCCAGCAAAACAGGGGGCACCTACAATGAGCAGTTCTTC. The encoded protein is CASKTGGTYNEQFF. The rearrangement joins TRBV4-1 to TRBJ2-1; 9 nucleotides agree with TRBD1. This CDR3 is 14 amino acids long. Germline loops: CDR1 MGHRA, CDR2 YSYEKL. V was pared by 7 bases and J by 2 bases, with 3 bases of the junction left unmatched.

V and J are TRBV19 and TRBJ1-4; 10 nucleotides agree with TRBD1. CDR3 size: 15 residues. The trim removed 10 bases at V and 3 bases at J, leaving 8 bases unmatched. Germline-derived CDR1 and CDR2 are LNHDA and SQIVND (reference sequence). The CDR3 region has the DNA TGTGCCACTTGGGACAGGGGCTCTCCTAATGAAAAACTGTTTTTT. This sequence encodes CATWDRGSPNEKLFF.

This clone was recorded once. The rearrangement joins TRBV10-3 to TRBJ2-3; 7 positions agree with TRBD2. J was trimmed by 1 base and V by 8 bases; bases with no gene match: 6. CDR1 is ENHRY and CDR2 is SYGVKD in the germline V gene. The CDR3 extends over 14 amino acids. As DNA, the CDR3 is TGTGCCATCTCGCCGGGGAGGGGCACAGATACGCAGTATTTT. As protein: CAISPGRGTDTQYF.

V is TRBV19 and J is TRBJ2-4, with 9 nucleotides matching TRBD2. CDR3 size: 16 residues. Germline trimming cut 4 bases from V and 4 bases from J; bases unmatched to any gene: 8. The germline V gene has CDR1 LNHDA and CDR2 SQIVND (reference sequence). The CDR3 DNA reads as TGTGCCAGTAGTACCCCTGAGCGGGAGGTGAAAAACATTCAGTACTTC. The encoded protein is CASSTPEREVKNIQYF.

The V and J genes are TRBV7-6 and TRBJ2-5; the D gene is possibly TRBD2 (5 bases). The germline V gene has CDR1 SGHVS and CDR2 FNYEAQ. Trimming left V 5 bases short and J 3 bases short, with 10 bases between. The CDR3 is made up of 13 amino acids. The DNA for the CDR3 is TGTGCCAGCAGCCCTCCGGGAAAAGAGACCCAGTACTTC. It is translated as CASSPPGKETQYF.

The gene calls are TRBV6-5 and TRBJ2-3, with 12 bases aligning to TRBD2. Germline lookup yields CDR1 MNHEY and CDR2 SVGAGI. The CDR3 runs 15 residues. V dropped 2 bases and J dropped 6; count of bases not matched to a gene: 3. CDR3 loop: CASSYAGLAGDTQYF. DNA for the CDR3: TGTGCCAGCAGTTACGCGGGACTAGCGGGCGATACGCAGTATTTT.

V usage is TRBV20-1 and J usage is TRBJ1-2; maybe TRBD1 (6 bases). Per germline, CDR1 DFQATT and CDR2 SNEGSKA (reference sequence). V lost 4 bases, J lost 8 bases, and 11 bases lay in between. The CDR3 loop spans 11 amino acids. The CDR3 DNA is TGCAGTGCTACCGGGACATACGGCTACACCTTC. It translates to CSATGTYGYTF.

The chain recombines TRBV5-4 with TRBJ1-1; D not certain. Trimming shortened V by 4 bases and J by 5 bases, and 12 bases separated the two germline ends. There are 13 residues in the CDR3. The germline V gene has CDR1 SGHNT and CDR2 YYREEE (reference sequence). The CDR3 region is CASSGKGRTEAFF. The CDR3 DNA reads TGTGCCAGCAGCGGCAAAGGGAGAACTGAAGCTTTCTTT.

The chain's CDR3 is CASSPRDMNTQYF. CDR3 in DNA: TGTGCCAGCAGCCCCCGGGACATGAACACGCAGTATTTT. The V call is TRBV7-2, the J call TRBJ2-3, with TRBD1 as a possible D gene (6 bases). Germline-derived CDR1 and CDR2 are SGHTA and FQGNSA. Between the trimmed V and J ends, which lost 5 bases and 9 bases, there was a span of 15 bases. CDR3 length: 13 residues.

A remark on this clone: The sample has other DNA sequences that encode this CDR3 too. V gene TRBV7-6 combines with J gene TRBJ2-7; no definite D call. The ends were cut back, 1 base at V and 3 bases at J, with 7 bases in the middle. Per germline, CDR1 SGHVS and CDR2 FNYEAQ. The CDR3 length is 13 residues. The DNA for the CDR3 is TGTGCCAGCAGCTTAGGGCCGAACTACGAGCAGTACTTC. It is translated as CASSLGPNYEQYF.

The genes are TRBV30 and TRBJ1-3; D might be TRBD1 (6 bases). The CDR3 extends over 14 amino acids. Germline V gene sequence: CDR1 GTSNPN, CDR2 SVGIG (reference sequence). V lost 1 base and J lost 4, with 11 bases in between. CDR3: CAWSGSGGGNTIYF. The CDR3, as DNA: TGTGCCTGGAGTGGGTCGGGGGGCGGAAACACCATATATTTT.

The V and J genes are TRBV5-1 and TRBJ1-1; the D gene is possibly TRBD1 (5 bases). The germline CDR1 and CDR2 sequences are SGHRS and YFSETQ. V lost 0 bases and J lost 4, with 13 bases in between. This CDR3 is 15 amino acids long. The CDR3 nucleotides are TGCGCCAGCAGCTTGGACTACAGTCAGGGCACTGAAGCTTTCTTT. Its translation: CASSLDYSQGTEAFF.

This chain connects TRBV6-6 to TRBJ2-5; D unclear. The CDR3 has 15 amino acids. Trimming cost V 2 bases and J 3 bases, with 13 bases left between them. Germline-derived CDR1 and CDR2 are MNHNY and SVGAGI (reference sequence). The CDR3 nucleotides are TGTGCCAGCAGTTACAACCCCATTACGGAAGAGACCCAGTACTTC. This translates into CASSYNPITEETQYF.

V gene TRBV18 combines with J gene TRBJ2-7; D is perhaps TRBD2 (5 bases). With 3 bases removed from V and 1 base from J, the gap between germline ends came to 13 bases. This CDR3 is 15 amino acids long. Germline CDR1 and CDR2: KGHSH and LQKENI. CDR3 coding DNA: TGTGCCAGCTCACCGGATCGGGGAATATCCTACGAGCAGTACTTC. As protein: CASSPDRGISYEQYF. Complete variable domain (other parts from reference TRBV18 and TRBJ2-7): NAGVMQNPRHLVRRRGQEARLRCSPMKGHSHVYWYRQLPEEGLKFMVYLQKENIIDESGMPKERFSAEFPKEGPSILRIQQVVRGDSAAYFCASSPDRGISYEQYFGPGTRLTVT.

The gene calls are TRBV30 and TRBJ2-7; 8 bases match TRBD2. The ends lost 7 bases at V and 6 bases at J; junction bases unmatched: 5. CDR1 is GTSNPN, CDR2 SVGIG, per germline (reference sequence). This CDR3 is 11 amino acids long. The CDR3 DNA reads as TGTGCCTTTAGCGGGACGGTCGAGCAGTACTTC. Protein product: CAFSGTVEQYF. The full variable domain, its missing parts supplied by reference TRBV30 and TRBJ2-7, is SQTIHQWPATLVQPVGSPLSLECTVEGTSNPNLYWYRQAAGRGLQLLFYSVGIGQISSEVPQNLSASRPQDRQFILSSKKLLLSDSGFYLCAFSGTVEQYFGPGTRLTVT.

The CDR3 bases are TGCGCCAGCAGCCGATGGACAGGGGTTAACGGCAATCAGCCCCAGCATTTT. Translation gives CASSRWTGVNGNQPQHF. The chain recombines TRBV4-1 with TRBJ1-5, with 9 nucleotides matching TRBD1. This CDR3 is 17 amino acids long. Germline trimming cut 4 bases from V and 2 bases from J; bases unmatched to any gene: 9. Germline V gene sequence: CDR1 MGHRA, CDR2 YSYEKL.

The chain employs TRBV5-1 and TRBJ2-7; D call uncertain. The V and J ends lost 3 bases and 9 bases respectively, with 19 bases between them. Germline-derived CDR1 and CDR2 are SGHRS and YFSETQ. CDR3 size: 14 residues. The CDR3, as DNA: TGCGCCAGCAGCTCTACTGGCCTAGATTTAGGGCAGTACTTC. It specifies CASSSTGLDLGQYF.